The 4 T cell receptor beta chains given below trace back to one sample, sequenced in a study of blood T cell repertoires in COVID-19. The method was immunoSEQ multiplex PCR; TCRdb's version includes in-frame clones alone and lacks a portion of them. The sample lists approximately 230,000 clones, around 86% occurring once. What was sequenced was PBMCs or T cells enriched from blood (not recorded which). The receptors were sampled from a man aged 40-49 years who had recovered from COVID-19.

This clone was recorded only once. The chain uses TRBV19 and TRBJ2-7; 7 nucleotides match TRBD1. This CDR3 is built from 13 residues. J lost 5 bases, V lost 3 bases, and 4 bases had no gene match. Germline CDR1 reads LNHDA; CDR2 reads SQIVND (reference sequence). CDR3 coding DNA: TGTGCCAGTAGTATTTACAGGGGCCACGAGCAGTACTTC. Amino acids: CASSIYRGHEQYF.

The V gene is TRBV7-8, the J gene TRBJ2-5, with TRBD2 matching 7 bases. With 3 bases clipped from V and 5 bases from J, the junction kept 9 bases outside the gene matches. This CDR3 spans 15 amino acids. Per germline, CDR1 SGHVS and CDR2 FQNEAQ. The CDR3 reads CASSLKGLRLETQYF. The CDR3 DNA sequence: TGTGCCAGCAGCTTGAAGGGACTACGCCTGGAGACCCAGTACTTC.

This clone is a singleton in its sample. The chain employs TRBV19 and TRBJ1-4, with unresolved D. The CDR3 runs to 11 residues. Trimming shortened V by 3 bases and J by 8 bases, and 4 bases separated the two germline ends. The germline V gene encodes CDR1 LNHDA and CDR2 SQIVND (reference sequence). This chain's CDR3 is CASSIREKLFF. CDR3 nucleotides: TGTGCCAGTAGTATTCGGGAAAAACTGTTTTTT.

V is TRBV27 and J is TRBJ1-4; 7 bases line up with TRBD1. Per the germline V gene, CDR1 is MNHEY and CDR2 is SMNVEV (reference sequence). The CDR3 sequence is 16 residues long. Trimming cost V 2 bases and J 3 bases; bases outside gene matches: 6. The CDR3 protein is CASSLASGQPNEKLFF. DNA for the CDR3: TGTGCCAGCAGTTTAGCATCGGGACAGCCTAATGAAAAACTGTTTTTT.